One TCR beta chain is described in this entry. Trimming stripped 2 bases from V and 6 bases from J, with 11 bases between. This CDR3 comprises 14 residues. The V gene's germline CDR1 is MNHNY and CDR2 SVGAGI (reference sequence). Here immunoSEQ multiplex PCR was the method, and the copy in TCRdb shows in-frame clones only, minus some. The table has about 180,000 clones, around four fifths seen once; the top ten hold about 7%. These data come from a study of blood T cell repertoires in COVID-19. The receptor comes from a woman between 40 and 50 years old with COVID-19, enrolled during active disease. Material for sequencing was peripheral blood. The J gene is TRBJ2-1, the V gene TRBV6-6; a possible D gene is TRBD2 (7 bases). The CDR3 region has the DNA TGTGCCAGCAGTTACGGGGGGGCGGTCAATGAGCAGTTCTTC. Its translation: CASSYGGAVNEQFF.